The 19 T cell receptor beta chains below come from one sample, sequenced in a study of T cells in Graves' hyperthyroidism and ophthalmopathy. Amplified regions were TCR beta CDR3 sequences from RNA transcripts. TCR CDR3 regions were first amplified by RT-PCR with HTBI primers. MiXCR, applied by TCRdb to the multiplex PCR reads, yields one record per CDR3 protein. The top ten clones hold about 7% of a sample with approximately 560,000 distinct CDR3 sequences, more than 15% of them seen once. The source material was blood. These receptors originate from a woman in her 30s with Graves' hyperthyroidism.

The chain is built from TRBV2 and TRBJ2-2; D gene uncertain. Trimming removed 7 bases at V and 0 bases at J, with 6 bases between. The CDR3 covers 13 residues. CDR1 is SNHLY, CDR2 FYNNEI, per germline. The CDR3 nucleotides read TGTGCCAGCAAACCCACGAACACCGGGGAGCTGTTTTTT. It codes for CASKPTNTGELFF.

Ten or more counts support this clonotype. The V call is TRBV27, the J call TRBJ2-7; possibly TRBD1 or TRBD2 for D (5 bases each). Trimming pared 0 bases from V and 3 bases from J, leaving 15 bases between. Per the germline V gene, CDR1 is MNHEY and CDR2 is SMNVEV (reference sequence). The CDR3 extends over 16 amino acids. CDR3 coding DNA: TGTGCCAGCAGTTTATCGCCAACGGGACCTAACTACGAGCAGTACTTC. Translated, it gives CASSLSPTGPNYEQYF.

This clonotype has a count of ten or more. The J gene is TRBJ2-7, the V gene TRBV28; D is unclear. There are 15 residues in the CDR3. The germline V gene has CDR1 MDHEN and CDR2 SYDVKM. Trimming took 6 bases from V and 7 from J, leaving 22 bases between them. The CDR3 sequence is CASSYLNAPSVEQYF. In nucleotides, the CDR3 is TGTGCCAGCAGCTACCTAAATGCTCCCTCGGTGGAGCAGTACTTC.

This clonotype turned up a few times. In nucleotides, the CDR3 is TGTGCCAGTAGTAAGTCAGGGTATAATCAGCCCCAGCATTTT. It encodes CASSKSGYNQPQHF. The chain joins TRBV19 to TRBJ1-5, with D perhaps matching TRBD1 (5 bases). Germline loops: CDR1 LNHDA, CDR2 SQIVND (reference sequence). V gave up 4 bases and J gave up 4 bases, with 11 bases separating them. There are 14 residues in the CDR3.

This sequence joins TRBV12-5 and TRBJ2-7; 10 bases agree with TRBD2. The CDR3 loop spans 14 amino acids. CDR1 and CDR2 (germline): LGHNT, FRNRAP. Germline trimming cut 5 bases from V and 2 bases from J; bases unmatched to any gene: 3. CDR3 DNA sequence: TGTGCTAGTGGTGTAGCGGGAGGAACCTACGAGCAGTACTTC. Amino acid sequence: CASGVAGGTYEQYF.

This clonotype showed up many times. The rearrangement links TRBV20-1 to TRBJ2-7; D might be TRBD2 (5 bases). The CDR3 spans 12 residues. V shed 6 bases and J shed 3 bases, with 12 bases lying between them. In germline, CDR1 is DFQATT, CDR2 SNEGSKA (reference sequence). The CDR3 DNA sequence: TGCAGTGCGGAACTAGTCGGCTACGAGCAGTACTTC. Translating it yields CSAELVGYEQYF.

This clonotype was found many times. The chain recombines TRBV6-2 or TRBV6-3 with TRBJ2-1; 13 bases line up with TRBD2. Germline values: CDR1 MNHEY, CDR2 SVGEGT. V lost 0 bases and J lost 1; bases outside the gene matches: 0. The CDR3 runs to 17 residues. The CDR3 here is CASSYSTSGRSYNEQFF. The CDR3 DNA reads as TGTGCCAGCAGTTACTCGACTAGCGGGAGGTCCTACAATGAGCAGTTCTTC.

This clonotype has at least ten counts. CDR3 DNA: TGTGCCAGCAGTGACCGGGACTTCACAGATACGCAGTATTTT. Translation: CASSDRDFTDTQYF. The V gene is TRBV12-3 or TRBV12-4, the J gene TRBJ2-3; tentative D call: TRBD2 (6 bases). This CDR3 spans 14 amino acids. The ends were cut back, 5 bases at V and 2 bases at J, with 11 bases in the middle.

V usage is TRBV7-6 and J usage is TRBJ1-2; possible D gene TRBD1, 5 bases. V shed 1 base and J shed 1 base, with 10 bases lying between them. CDR1 SGHVS and CDR2 FNYEAQ come from the germline V gene. This CDR3 has 15 amino acids. This chain's CDR3 is CASSLVKGVNYGYTF. In DNA form, the CDR3 reads TGTGCCAGCAGCTTAGTTAAAGGGGTTAACTATGGCTACACCTTC.

The chain uses TRBV9 and TRBJ2-5, with D perhaps TRBD2 (5 bases). The V and J ends lost 5 bases and 5 bases respectively, with 16 bases between them. The germline V gene has CDR1 SGDLS and CDR2 YYNGEE. The CDR3 totals 14 residues. The chain's CDR3 is CASRRSRVQETQYF. The CDR3 DNA reads as TGTGCCAGCAGGAGGTCGAGGGTTCAGGAGACCCAGTACTTC.

This clonotype was counted ten times or more. CDR3 amino acids: CASHDRDNSPLHF. The CDR3 DNA reads TGTGCCAGCCATGACAGGGACAATTCACCCCTCCACTTT. The chain couples TRBV11-2 to TRBJ1-6; TRBD1 aligns across 7 bases. Germline assignment: CDR1 SGHAT and CDR2 FQNNGV. Germline trimming cut 8 bases from V and 7 bases from J; bases unmatched to any gene: 5. The length of the CDR3 is 13 residues.

In its sample, this clonotype was seen many times. The chain carries TRBV12-3 or TRBV12-4 and TRBJ2-1; D might be TRBD1 (6 bases). The CDR3 sequence is 14 residues long. Between the trimmed V and J ends, which lost 2 bases and 3 bases, there was a span of 8 bases. DNA for the CDR3: TGTGCCAGCAGTTTAACAGGGAACTACAATGAGCAGTTCTTC. Translating it yields CASSLTGNYNEQFF.

This clonotype was recorded many times. V usage is TRBV27 and J usage is TRBJ2-5; no clear D gene. Looked up from germline, CDR1 is MNHEY and CDR2 is SMNVEV (reference sequence). Trimming removed 8 bases from V and 2 bases from J, with 15 bases in between. CDR3 length: 14 residues. In DNA form, the CDR3 reads TGTGCCAGCGGCTTAATAGCAGATCAAGAGACCCAGTACTTC. This codes for CASGLIADQETQYF.

This clonotype was seen ten or more times. The V call is TRBV30, the J call TRBJ1-1; the D is unclear. V lost 1 base, J lost 11 bases, and 14 bases lay in between. The CDR3 contains 12 residues. Germline assignment: CDR1 GTSNPN and CDR2 SVGIG (reference sequence). DNA for the CDR3: TGTGCCTGGAGTGCTCTTCCTGGGTTGGCTTTCTTT. It encodes CAWSALPGLAFF.

In this sample, this clonotype turned up many times. V and J are TRBV20-1 and TRBJ2-7; D call uncertain. The CDR3 length is 14 residues. Germline V gene sequence: CDR1 DFQATT, CDR2 SNEGSKA (reference sequence). V lost 0 bases and J lost 3, with 12 bases in between. CDR3 loop: CSARDPRQDYEQYF. CDR3 in DNA: TGCAGTGCTAGAGATCCCCGACAAGACTACGAGCAGTACTTC.

V usage is TRBV14 and J usage is TRBJ2-7; 13 nucleotides align to TRBD2. The V and J ends lost 4 bases and 6 bases, in that order; junction bases with no gene match: 9. Germline V gives CDR1 SGHDN, CDR2 FVKESK. The CDR3 runs to 16 residues. The CDR3 nucleotides are TGTGCCAGCAGCCCTAGACCGGGACTAGCGGGACCCGAGCAGTACTTC. Protein: CASSPRPGLAGPEQYF.

This clonotype was found many times. DNA of the CDR3: TGTGCCAGCGAGACAGGGGGCAATCAGCCCCAGCATTTT. Translated: CASETGGNQPQHF. The chain employs TRBV6-2 or TRBV6-3 and TRBJ1-5; TRBD1 agrees at 8 bases. Germline V CDR1 and CDR2: MNHEY, SVGEGT. This CDR3 has 13 amino acids. J gave up 2 bases and V 8 bases, and 2 bases lay outside the gene matches.

V is TRBV28 and J is TRBJ2-2; TRBD2 matches at 11 bases. The V gene's germline CDR1 is MDHEN and CDR2 SYDVKM. CDR3 length equals 18 residues. V gave up 7 bases and J gave up 1 base; unmatched junction bases: 11. CDR3 in DNA: TGTGCCAGCAATCCCTTAGCGGGAGGGCCCTTGAACACCGGGGAGCTGTTTTTT. Translation: CASNPLAGGPLNTGELFF.

This clonotype was recorded at least ten times. This chain links TRBV7-9 with TRBJ2-5; D ambiguous. CDR1 and CDR2 from the germline V gene are SEHNR and FQNEAQ (reference sequence). The CDR3 totals 15 residues. Trimming took 0 bases from V and 2 from J, leaving 10 bases between them. This CDR3 reads CASSLANWIQETQYF. The CDR3 bases are TGTGCCAGCAGCTTAGCGAACTGGATACAAGAGACCCAGTACTTC.